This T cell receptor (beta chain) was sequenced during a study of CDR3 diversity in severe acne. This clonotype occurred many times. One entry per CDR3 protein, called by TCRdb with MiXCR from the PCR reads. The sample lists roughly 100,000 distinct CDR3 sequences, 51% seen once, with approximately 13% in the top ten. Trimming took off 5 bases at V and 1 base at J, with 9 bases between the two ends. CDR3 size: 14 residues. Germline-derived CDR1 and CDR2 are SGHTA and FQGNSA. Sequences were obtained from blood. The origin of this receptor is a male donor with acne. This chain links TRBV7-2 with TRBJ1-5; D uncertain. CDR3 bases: TGTGCCAGCAGCCCGATACCGAGCAATCAGCCCCAGCATTTT. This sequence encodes CASSPIPSNQPQHF.